The TCR beta chain described here comes from a study of blood T cell repertoires in COVID-19. Study as a whole: Researchers got acute and convalescent COVID-19 samples from the United States, Italy and Spain.

The V gene lost 0 bases and the J gene lost 5 bases, with 10 bases spanning the gap. This CDR3 is built from 15 residues. Germline assignment: CDR1 SGHTA and CDR2 FQGNSA. Repertoires were generated with immunoSEQ multiplex PCR, while TCRdb's copy carries only in-frame clones and drops some. The table shows hundreds of thousands of clones, with 88% occurring only once. Among Cohort 3 donors, those recovered had two negative PCRs, clearance, or symptom resolution. This clonotype was obtained from a woman in her forties or fifties who had recovered from COVID-19. The sample consisted of PBMCs or T cells enriched from blood (not recorded which). The V and J genes are TRBV7-2 and TRBJ2-2; the D is unclear. The CDR3 is CASSLAPTETGELFF. In DNA, the CDR3 is TGTGCCAGCAGCTTAGCGCCTACAGAAACCGGGGAGCTGTTTTTT.